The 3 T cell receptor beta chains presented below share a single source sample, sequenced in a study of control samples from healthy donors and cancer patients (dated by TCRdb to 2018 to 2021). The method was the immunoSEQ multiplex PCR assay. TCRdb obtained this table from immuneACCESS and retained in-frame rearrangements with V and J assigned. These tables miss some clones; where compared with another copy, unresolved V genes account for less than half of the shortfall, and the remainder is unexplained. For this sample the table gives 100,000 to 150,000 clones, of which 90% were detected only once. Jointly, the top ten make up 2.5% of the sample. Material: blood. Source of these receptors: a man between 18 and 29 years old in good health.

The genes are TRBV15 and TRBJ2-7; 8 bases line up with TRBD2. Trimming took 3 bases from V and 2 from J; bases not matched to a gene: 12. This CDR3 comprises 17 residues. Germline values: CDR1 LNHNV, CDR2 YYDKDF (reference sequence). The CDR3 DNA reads TGTGCCACCAGCAGCCATGACGGGGGGGCCTTAACCTACGAGCAGTACTTC. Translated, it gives CATSSHDGGALTYEQYF.

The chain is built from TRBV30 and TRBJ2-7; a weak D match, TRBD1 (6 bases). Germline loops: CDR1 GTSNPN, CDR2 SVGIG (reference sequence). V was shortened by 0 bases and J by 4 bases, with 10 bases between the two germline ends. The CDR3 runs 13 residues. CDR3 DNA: TGTGCCTGGAGTGTACTAGGGGGATACGAGCAGTACGTC. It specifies CAWSVLGGYEQYV.

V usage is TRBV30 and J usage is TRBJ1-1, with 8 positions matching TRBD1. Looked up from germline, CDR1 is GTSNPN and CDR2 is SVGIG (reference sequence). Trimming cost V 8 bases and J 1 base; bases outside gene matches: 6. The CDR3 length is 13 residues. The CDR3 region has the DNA TGTGCCCAAGACGGACAGGGGAACACTGAAGCTTTCTTT. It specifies CAQDGQGNTEAFF.